The 28 T cell receptor beta chains reported below all come from one sample, sequenced in a study of T-cell reconstitution after alpha-beta-depleted transplantation in children. It was with unique molecular identifiers that the TCRbeta library was prepared. TCRdb recomputed calls from the PCR reads with MiXCR, one row per CDR3 protein. This table holds 190,000 or so distinct CDR3 sequences, 6.3% found once. Specimen: PBMCs, collected before TCRalphabeta/CD19-depleted stem cell transplant. The receptors come from a girl under three years old with combined immunodeficiency, due to receive a stem cell transplant.

This clonotype has a count of ten or more. V usage is TRBV12-3 or TRBV12-4 and J usage is TRBJ2-1, with 10 nucleotides matching TRBD2. The CDR3 is 14 residues long. J lost 2 bases, V lost 7 bases, and 2 bases had no gene match. This chain's CDR3 is CASKLAGTYNEQFF. In DNA, the CDR3 is TGTGCCAGCAAACTAGCGGGGACCTACAATGAGCAGTTCTTC.

This clonotype has a count of ten or more. The rearrangement joins TRBV27 to TRBJ2-7; TRBD2 matches at 8 bases. Per the germline V gene, CDR1 is MNHEY and CDR2 is SMNVEV (reference sequence). The CDR3 consists of 16 residues. V was clipped by 5 bases and J by 6 bases; unmatched bases: 15. CDR3 DNA: TGTGCCAGCAGTCAGCTCCCCGGGACTAGTCTTTTCGAGCAGTACTTC. This sequence encodes CASSQLPGTSLFEQYF.

The sample holds many counts of this clonotype. The gene calls are TRBV29-1 and TRBJ2-6; D may be TRBD1 or TRBD2 (6 bases each). There are 18 residues in the CDR3. V lost 6 bases to trimming and J lost 0 bases, with 21 bases between them. Germline V lookup: CDR1 SQVTM, CDR2 ANQGSEA. CDR3 nucleotides: TGCAGCGTGGGGGGCGGGAACAGTTTTTACTCTGGGGCCAACGTCCTGACTTTC. It specifies CSVGGGNSFYSGANVLTF.

The chain joins TRBV6-5 to TRBJ1-2; D uncertain. CDR1 and CDR2 (germline): MNHEY, SVGAGI. V shed 0 bases and J shed 8 bases, with 19 bases lying between them. The CDR3 totals 16 residues. DNA of the CDR3: TGTGCCAGCAGTTACTCGAGTGGTCGCTCAGCGGGGGGCTACACCTTC. Translated, it gives CASSYSSGRSAGGYTF.

In its sample, this clonotype was seen many times. The V gene is TRBV29-1, the J gene TRBJ2-5, with 9 bases aligning to TRBD1. The V and J ends lost 4 bases and 2 bases, in that order; junction bases with no gene match: 8. Germline V CDR1 and CDR2: SQVTM, ANQGSEA. The CDR3 sequence is 15 residues long. The CDR3 DNA follows: TGCAGCGTTGGTTACAGGGGGCGAGCGCAAGAGACCCAGTACTTC. The encoded protein is CSVGYRGRAQETQYF.

This clonotype showed up just a few times. The rearrangement links TRBV6-5 to TRBJ1-4, with D unresolved. CDR3 length: 14 residues. Germline loops: CDR1 MNHEY, CDR2 SVGAGI. V was trimmed by 0 bases and J by 5 bases, leaving 7 bases between them. As DNA, the CDR3 is TGTGCCAGCAGTTACTCGACCGGAAATGAAAAACTGTTTTTT. As protein: CASSYSTGNEKLFF.

This clonotype was found a few times. The chain employs TRBV15 and TRBJ1-2; tentatively, D is TRBD1 (6 bases). The ends were cut back, 0 bases at V and 13 bases at J, with 18 bases in the middle. The CDR3 contains 14 residues. Per germline, CDR1 LNHNV and CDR2 YYDKDF (reference sequence). CDR3 sequence: CATSREGGSWDATF. The DNA for the CDR3 is TGTGCCACCAGCAGAGAAGGGGGTAGCTGGGACGCCACCTTC.

This clonotype was found many times. The chain links TRBV7-9 to TRBJ2-1; 8 nucleotides match TRBD2. In germline, CDR1 is SEHNR, CDR2 FQNEAQ (reference sequence). The CDR3 is 14 residues long. The V gene end was trimmed by 3 bases and the J gene end by 8 bases; junction bases not matched to a gene: 6. The CDR3 reads CASSFSGSGDEQFF. CDR3 in DNA: TGTGCCAGCAGCTTCAGCGGGAGTGGGGATGAGCAGTTCTTC.

This clonotype has at least ten counts. V usage is TRBV7-3 and J usage is TRBJ2-1; TRBD1 agrees at 7 bases. The CDR3 length is 13 residues. Looked up from germline, CDR1 is SGHTA and CDR2 is FQGTGA. Trimming cost V 5 bases and J 6 bases; bases outside gene matches: 4. The CDR3 sequence is CASSLTGANEQFF. In nucleotides, the CDR3 is TGTGCCAGCAGCCTTACAGGGGCCAATGAGCAGTTCTTC.

This clonotype occurred many times. The chain has TRBV29-1 and TRBJ1-2, with TRBD1 matching over 8 bases. V lost 7 bases and J lost 6; bases outside the gene matches: 7. The CDR3 is 12 residues long. Germline-derived CDR1 and CDR2 are SQVTM and ANQGSEA. This CDR3 is CSAGQGADGYTF. Here the CDR3 DNA reads TGCAGCGCTGGACAGGGCGCCGATGGCTACACCTTC.

This clonotype was seen at least ten times. The rearrangement joins TRBV4-2 to TRBJ2-2; D is perhaps TRBD2 (5 bases). Trimming cost V 1 base and J 5 bases, with 11 bases left between them. Germline assignment: CDR1 LGHNA and CDR2 YNFKEQ. This CDR3 is 15 amino acids long. The CDR3 DNA sequence: TGTGCCAGCAGCCAAGCTGCGAGGAGGACCGGGGAGCTGTTTTTT. Residues: CASSQAARRTGELFF.

This clonotype was counted many times. This chain connects TRBV6-5 to TRBJ2-1; no clear D gene. Deletions cut 0 bases from V and 4 bases from J, with 7 bases between. Germline V lookup: CDR1 MNHEY, CDR2 SVGAGI. The CDR3 length is 14 residues. In DNA form, the CDR3 reads TGTGCCAGCAGTTACTCGAAAGGATACAATGAGCAGTTCTTC. It encodes CASSYSKGYNEQFF.

The J gene is TRBJ2-3, the V gene TRBV13, with 9 bases aligning to TRBD2. The CDR3 is 18 residues long. V shed 5 bases, J shed 0 bases, and the junction held 12 bases outside the gene matches. Germline V gives CDR1 PRHDT, CDR2 FYEKMQ (reference sequence). The CDR3 DNA follows: TGTGCCAGCAGCCATAGGCGGGGGGGGGAGCCAAGCACAGATACGCAGTATTTT. It is translated as CASSHRRGGEPSTDTQYF.

This clonotype was counted ten times or more. This chain uses TRBV27 with TRBJ2-3; 7 nucleotides line up with TRBD2. CDR1 MNHEY and CDR2 SMNVEV come from the germline V gene (reference sequence). The CDR3 contains 14 residues. V lost 3 bases, J lost 6 bases, and 6 bases stayed unmatched. The CDR3 DNA follows: TGTGCCAGCAGTTTCGCGGGAGTCTCGGATACGCAGTATTTT. It yields the protein CASSFAGVSDTQYF.

This clonotype was seen only a few times. J is TRBJ1-1 and V is TRBV25-1; no reliable D call. Trimming stripped 3 bases from V and 1 base from J, with 24 bases between. The CDR3 is made up of 19 amino acids. Germline V lookup: CDR1 MGHDK, CDR2 SYGVNS. The chain's CDR3 is CASSDVLSECTEKNTEAFF. DNA of the CDR3: TGTGCCAGCAGTGATGTTCTCTCGGAGTGTACGGAAAAGAACACTGAAGCTTTCTTT.

This clonotype was detected many times. This rearrangement joins TRBV5-1 to TRBJ2-2, with 13 bases that match TRBD2. V shed 4 bases, J shed 2 bases, and the junction held 8 bases outside the gene matches. Germline V gives CDR1 SGHRS, CDR2 YFSETQ. CDR3 length equals 18 residues. The CDR3 loop is CASSPQTSGRINTGELFF. Here the CDR3 DNA reads TGCGCCAGCAGCCCCCAGACTAGCGGGAGGATTAACACCGGGGAGCTGTTTTTT.

This clonotype has ten or more counts. This sequence joins TRBV7-9 and TRBJ1-4; 7 bases line up with TRBD1. This CDR3 has 16 residues. Germline trimming cut 4 bases from V and 4 bases from J; bases unmatched to any gene: 9. Germline V gene lookup returns CDR1 SEHNR and CDR2 FQNEAQ (reference sequence). This chain's CDR3 is CASSSRTGRLNEKLFF. CDR3 in DNA: TGTGCCAGCAGCTCCCGGACAGGTCGCCTTAATGAAAAACTGTTTTTT.

This clonotype appeared many times. This rearrangement joins TRBV9 to TRBJ2-1; D gene ambiguous. The CDR3 length is 12 residues. Germline V lookup: CDR1 SGDLS, CDR2 YYNGEE. The V end was cut by 3 bases, the J end by 6 bases, with 7 bases between. The CDR3 is CASSAHPNEQFF. DNA for the CDR3: TGTGCCAGCAGCGCCCACCCCAATGAGCAGTTCTTC.

This clonotype has ten or more counts. J is TRBJ2-3 and V is TRBV7-6; tentative D call: TRBD2 (6 bases). Trimming removed 5 bases from V and 6 bases from J, with 21 bases in between. CDR1 and CDR2 (germline): SGHVS, FNYEAQ. The length of the CDR3 is 16 residues. This chain's CDR3 is CASSPRDSEVADTQYF. The CDR3 bases are TGTGCCAGCAGCCCGCGGGACTCAGAGGTGGCGGATACGCAGTATTTT.

This clonotype is labeled as medium-sized. The J gene is TRBJ1-1, the V gene TRBV28; weak D call: TRBD1 (6 bases). CDR1 MDHEN and CDR2 SYDVKM come from the germline V gene. Trimming took 9 bases from V and 2 from J, leaving 10 bases between them. CDR3 length: 12 amino acids. The CDR3 DNA is TGTGCCAGTCGACAGGCTAACACTGAAGCTTTCTTT. Protein: CASRQANTEAFF.

This clonotype has ten or more counts. This chain joins TRBV6-5 and TRBJ2-2, with TRBD2 matching 8 bases. The trim removed 0 bases at V and 3 bases at J, leaving 6 bases unmatched. Germline V CDR1 and CDR2: MNHEY, SVGAGI. The CDR3 covers 17 residues. The CDR3 coding sequence is TGTGCCAGCAGTTACTCACCAGCGGGGGCCTACACCGGGGAGCTGTTTTTT. This translates into CASSYSPAGAYTGELFF.

The rearrangement joins TRBV6-1 to TRBJ1-2; the D is unclear. CDR1 and CDR2 from the germline V gene are MNHNS and SASEGT. V lost 11 bases, J lost 1 base, and 20 bases lay in between. The CDR3 is made up of 15 amino acids. CDR3 coding DNA: TGTGCCTGCCACGACGTCCCGACGGATAACTATGGCTACACCTTC. Amino acid sequence: CACHDVPTDNYGYTF.

This clonotype has ten or more counts. As DNA, the CDR3 is TGCAGCGCCATATGGGTGGGCGCTGAAGCTTTCTTT. It codes for CSAIWVGAEAFF. The rearrangement links TRBV29-1 to TRBJ1-1, with unresolved D. CDR3 length equals 12 residues. Trimming removed 7 bases from V and 6 bases from J, with 15 bases in between. In germline, CDR1 is SQVTM, CDR2 ANQGSEA. Filled out from reference TRBV29-1 and TRBJ1-1, the complete variable domain reads SAVISQKPSRDICQRGTSLTIQCQVDSQVTMMFWYRQQPGQSLTLIATANQGSEATYESGFVIDKFPISRPNLTFSTLTVSNMSPEDSSIYLCSAIWVGAEAFFGQGTRLTVV.

The sample holds many counts of this clonotype. The chain joins TRBV29-1 to TRBJ1-2, with no clear D. Germline V gene lookup returns CDR1 SQVTM and CDR2 ANQGSEA. The CDR3 runs to 12 residues. The V and J ends lost 6 bases and 3 bases respectively, with 11 bases between them. The CDR3 sequence: CSVVTDDYGYTF. The CDR3 coding sequence is TGCAGCGTCGTTACAGATGACTATGGCTACACCTTC.

In the case of this clonotype: Possible read error: a much larger clone is one base away. The chain couples TRBV20-1 to TRBJ2-1, with TRBD1 matching over 8 bases. Germline CDR1 reads DFQATT; CDR2 reads SNEGSKA (reference sequence). The CDR3 consists of 15 residues. The CDR3 reads CCARETGERDNEQFF. As DNA, the CDR3 is TGCTGTGCTAGAGAGACAGGGGAGAGGGACAATGAGCAGTTCTTC.

In its sample, this clonotype was seen many times. The rearrangement joins TRBV15 to TRBJ2-1; D is uncertain. Deletions cut 1 base from V and 0 bases from J, with 10 bases between. CDR1 is LNHNV and CDR2 is YYDKDF in the germline V gene (reference sequence). The CDR3 spans 16 residues. The CDR3 DNA follows: TGTGCCACCAGCAGAGGTTATCCGAGCTCCTACAATGAGCAGTTCTTC. It yields the protein CATSRGYPSSYNEQFF.

This clonotype has a count of ten or more. The chain joins TRBV28 to TRBJ2-2; 7 bases agree with TRBD1. The CDR3 length is 17 residues. The germline V gene encodes CDR1 MDHEN and CDR2 SYDVKM. The ends lost 2 bases at V and 0 bases at J; junction bases unmatched: 6. The CDR3 loop reads CASSLRGGLANTGELFF. The CDR3 DNA reads as TGTGCCAGCAGTTTACGAGGGGGCCTCGCGAACACCGGGGAGCTGTTTTTT.

This clonotype was seen a handful of times. This chain's CDR3 is CASSPRAGVKDEKLFF. CDR3 bases: TGCGCCAGCAGCCCGCGGGCAGGGGTGAAGGATGAAAAACTGTTTTTT. The J gene is TRBJ1-4, the V gene TRBV5-1; tentatively, D is TRBD1 (6 bases). V gave up 4 bases and J gave up 6 bases, with 19 bases separating them. CDR1 and CDR2 from the germline V gene are SGHRS and YFSETQ. CDR3 size: 16 residues.